This TCR beta chain was obtained from a study of blood T cell repertoires in COVID-19 (dated by TCRdb to 2020 to 2022). About the investigation overall: Samples from collaborators originated in the United States, Italy and Spain and spanned both the acute and convalescent phases of COVID-19. The dataset comprised deeply sampled blood TCRbeta repertoires from subjects exposed to, actively infected with, or recovered from COVID-19. The samples were drawn from two sources: the first 160 participants of the ongoing ImmuneRACE study, and 1,000 to 1,500 subjects contributed by 6 global collaborators. The repertoires were released in a freely available public database meant as a resource for research on the immune response to SARS-CoV-2. Sample metadata almost always included a de-identified subject ID, COVID-19 status, age in years and sex. HLA class I and class II types, where available, came from metadata supplied by the sample provider rather than from assay-based typing. The material from the prospective study consisted of cDNA or gDNA derived from T cells, B-cell-depleted T cells, or PBMCs.

The CDR3 has 16 amino acids, counting the end cysteine and phenylalanine. Of the read, only the CDR3 DNA is kept; its 48 bases are in frame from base 1. Via the germline V gene (reference sequence), CDR1 is SGHNT and CDR2 YYREEE. Trimming removed 4 bases from V and 3 bases from J; the gene matches leave 13 bases unexplained. Comments on this clone: This receptor's antigen is unknown. Nothing much larger sits one base from this clone, and base qualities are not available.

TCRbeta CDR3 regions were amplified from genomic DNA by means of the immunoSEQ Assay, a bias-controlled multiplex PCR. On the study's bioinformatics: Within the assay, amplification of reference gene primers was used to estimate how many nucleated cells each sample contained. To quantify the absolute abundance of each unique TCRbeta CDR3 rearrangement, sequence reads were collapsed and filtered. Productive Simpson clonality was computed per sample as the square root of Simpson's diversity index over productive rearrangements. Entries here come from immuneACCESS through TCRdb and include only in-frame sequences with V and J called. Some clones fail to appear in such tables; in the studies checked, an unresolved V gene covers under half of the shortfall, and the cause of the remainder is unknown. The D gene and trimming were derived from the DNA, and the V and J assignments and clone size from that table. Within this sample are about half a million clones, with 89% of them counted one time only. About 0.91% of the sample lies in the top ten.

One collaborating source in Seattle enrolled patients during active infection and followed them longitudinally through the course of disease. Each collaborating institution followed its own protocols to collect whole blood in K2EDTA tubes. For TCRbeta analysis, collaborator samples were shipped as frozen whole blood, as isolated PBMCs, or as DNA extracted from either sample type. What the study reported, not specific to this receptor: The amount of clinical and demographic metadata varied by source and participant and was provided uncurated.

This TCR came from a man between 18 and 35 years old with COVID-19, enrolled during active disease. Sequencing used peripheral blood. Recombination linked TRBV5-4 to TRBJ2-7, and 7 junctional nucleotides match TRBD2. CDR3 region: CASSPPGEAGNYEQYF. The nucleotides are TGTGCCAGCAGCCCCCCGGGGGAAGCGGGGAACTACGAGCAGTACTTC.